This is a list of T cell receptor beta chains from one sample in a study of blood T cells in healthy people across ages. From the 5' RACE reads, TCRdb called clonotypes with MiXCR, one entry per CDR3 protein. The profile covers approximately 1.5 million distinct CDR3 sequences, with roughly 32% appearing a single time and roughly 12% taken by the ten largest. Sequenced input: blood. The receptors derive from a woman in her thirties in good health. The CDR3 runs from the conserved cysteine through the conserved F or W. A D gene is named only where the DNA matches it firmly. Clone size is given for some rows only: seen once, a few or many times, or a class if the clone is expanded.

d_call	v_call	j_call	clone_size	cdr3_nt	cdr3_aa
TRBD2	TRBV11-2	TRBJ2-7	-	TGTGCCAGCAGCCGTTCGGTAGCGGGAATGTACGAGCAGTACTTC	CASSRSVAGMYEQYF
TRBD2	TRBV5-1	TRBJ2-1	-	TGCGCCAGCAGTCATCAGGGTACACTAGCGGGAATATACAATGAGCAGTTCTTC	CASSHQGTLAGIYNEQFF
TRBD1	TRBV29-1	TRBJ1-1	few	TGCAGCGTTGAGGGACAGACTGCTCCCGGAAAAGCTTTCTTT	CSVEGQTAPGKAFF
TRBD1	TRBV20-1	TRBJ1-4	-	TGCAGTGCTAGAGATGGGACAGTGGTTGAAAAACTGTTTTTT	CSARDGTVVEKLFF
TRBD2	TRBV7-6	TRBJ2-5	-	TGTGCCAGCAGCTTAGGCTGGGGGACTAGCGGCCAAGAGACCCAGTACTTC	CASSLGWGTSGQETQYF
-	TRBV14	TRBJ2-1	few	TGTGCCAGCAGCCAAGATAGGACGGGGTTCAAGGAAGAGCAGTTCTTC	CASSQDRTGFKEEQFF
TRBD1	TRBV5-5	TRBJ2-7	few	TGTGCCAGCAGCTTGATGGGACAGCCCTACGAGCAGTACTTC	CASSLMGQPYEQYF
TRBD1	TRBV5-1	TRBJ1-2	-	TGCGCCAGCAGCTTGGAAGGGACAGGGAGTGGCTACACCTTC	CASSLEGTGSGYTF
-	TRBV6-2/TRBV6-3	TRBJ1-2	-	TGTGCCAGCAGGGTTAACTATGGCTACACCTTC	CASRVNYGYTF
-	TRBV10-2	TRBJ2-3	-	TGCGCCAGCAGTGAGTCGGGCGCGCGAGCAGATACGCAGTATTTT	CASSESGARADTQYF
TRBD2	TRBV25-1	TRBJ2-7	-	TGTGCCAGCGGACTAGCGGGAGCAAGCTCCTACGAGCAGTACTTC	CASGLAGASSYEQYF
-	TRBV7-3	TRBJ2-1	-	TGTGCCAGCAGCTCCGGGATCCACAATGAGCAGTTCTTC	CASSSGIHNEQFF
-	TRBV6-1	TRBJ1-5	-	TGTGCCAGCAGTGAAACCCGGGTTCGGCAGCCCCAGCATTTT	CASSETRVRQPQHF
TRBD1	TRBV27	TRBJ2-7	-	TGTGCCAGCAGTTCCCGGGGACAGGGAGCCTACGAGCAGTACTTC	CASSSRGQGAYEQYF
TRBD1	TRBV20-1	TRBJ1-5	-	TGCAGTGCTAGCACAGGGGGAATTTCGCCCCAGCATTTT	CSASTGGISPQHF
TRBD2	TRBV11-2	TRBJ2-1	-	TGTGCCAGCAGCGGTGCGGGACTAGTTTCGAGCAGGCAGCAGTTCTTC	CASSGAGLVSSRQQFF
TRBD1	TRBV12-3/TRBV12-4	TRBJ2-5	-	TGTGCCAGCAGTTACAGGGGTTACGAGCGGTACTTC	CASSYRGYERYF
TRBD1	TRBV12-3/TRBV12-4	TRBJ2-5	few	TGTGCCAGCAGTTTAGCGCAGGGGGTGGTACGGGAGACCCAGTACTTC	CASSLAQGVVRETQYF
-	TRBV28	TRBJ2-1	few	TGTGCCAGCAGTTTAGCGGTGAGCGGACCCTCTGGTGAGCAGTTCTTC	CASSLAVSGPSGEQFF
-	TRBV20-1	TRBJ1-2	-	TGCAGTGCCGCGGAGGGTTGCGAAGGCTACACCTTC	CSAAEGCEGYTF
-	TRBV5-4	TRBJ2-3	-	TGTGCCAGCAGCTCCCGGGGAGGAGGCTACAATACGCAGTATTTT	CASSSRGGGYNTQYF
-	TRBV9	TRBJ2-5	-	TGTGCCAGCAGCGTGGGACACCCACAAGAGACCCAGTACTTC	CASSVGHPQETQYF
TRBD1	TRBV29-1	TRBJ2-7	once	TGCAGCGTGGGGGACAGGAGTGGGTACAATGAGCAGTACTTC	CSVGDRSGYNEQYF
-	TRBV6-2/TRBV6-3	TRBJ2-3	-	TGTGCCAGCGGGCAAACTGAGGATACGCAGTATTTT	CASGQTEDTQYF
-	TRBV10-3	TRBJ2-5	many	TGTGCCATCAGTGCAGTTGGGCCTAAAGAGACCCAGTACTTC	CAISAVGPKETQYF
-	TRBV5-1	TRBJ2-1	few	TGCGCCAGCAGCTCGCAGTTGGGGCATGAGCAGTTCTTC	CASSSQLGHEQFF
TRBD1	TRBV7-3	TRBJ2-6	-	TGTGCCAGCCCTGGGACAGGGAGTTTCGGGGCCAACGTCCTGACTTTC	CASPGTGSFGANVLTF
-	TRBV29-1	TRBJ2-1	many	TGCAGCGTTGAGAAGGGTCGGGGCAATGAGCAGTTCTTC	CSVEKGRGNEQFF
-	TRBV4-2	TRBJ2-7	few	TGTGCCAGCAGCCAAGAACAGGCTAGCGCGGCCTACGAGCAGTACTTC	CASSQEQASAAYEQYF
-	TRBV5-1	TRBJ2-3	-	TGCGCCAGCAGCTTACAGATCCCAGATACGCGGTATTTT	CASSLQIPDTRYF
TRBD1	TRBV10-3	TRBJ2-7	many	TGTGCCATCAGTGAGTCTGACAGGGGTTACGAGCAGTACTTC	CAISESDRGYEQYF
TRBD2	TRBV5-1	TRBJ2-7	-	TGCGCCAGCAGCTTAGAACCGGGACTAGCGGGGTTCGAGCAGTACTTC	CASSLEPGLAGFEQYF
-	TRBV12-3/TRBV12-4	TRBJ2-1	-	TGTACCAGCAGTTTGGGTGCTAGCGCACACAATGAGCAGTTCTTC	CTSSLGASAHNEQFF
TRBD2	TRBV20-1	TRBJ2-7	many	TGCAGTGCTAGAGATCGGTTGGCGGGAGTCTACGAGCAGTACTTC	CSARDRLAGVYEQYF
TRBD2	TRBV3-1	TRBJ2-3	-	TGTGCCAGCAGCCAAGATCAAGCGGGGGTATACGGTACGCAGTATTTT	CASSQDQAGVYGTQYF
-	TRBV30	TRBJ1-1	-	TGTGCCTGGGGCCAGGGCAAAAGGGCGGTCGAAGCTTTCTTT	CAWGQGKRAVEAFF
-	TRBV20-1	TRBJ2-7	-	TGCAGTGCTAGGATGGGGCACGAGCAGTACTTC	CSARMGHEQYF
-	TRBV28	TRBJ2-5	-	TGTGCCAGCAGACGGTACAGAAACCCACAGGAGACCCAGTACTTC	CASRRYRNPQETQYF
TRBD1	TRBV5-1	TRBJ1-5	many	TGCGCCAGCAGCCCCCGAGACAGGGGGAATCAGCCCCAGCATTTT	CASSPRDRGNQPQHF
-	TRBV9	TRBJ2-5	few	TGTGCCAGCAGCGAATCACAGGAGCAAGAGACCCAGTACTTC	CASSESQEQETQYF
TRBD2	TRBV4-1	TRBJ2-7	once	TGCGTCAGCAGCCAAGATCAGAAGGGCGGGAGCTACGAGCAGTACTTC	CVSSQDQKGGSYEQYF
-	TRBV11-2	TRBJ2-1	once	TGTGCCAGCAGCCCTACACTAAGTACCGGGGGATGGAATGAGCAGTTCTTC	CASSPTLSTGGWNEQFF
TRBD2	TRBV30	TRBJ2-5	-	TGTGCCTGGAGGGGACTAGCGGGGTACCAAGAGACCCAGTACTTC	CAWRGLAGYQETQYF
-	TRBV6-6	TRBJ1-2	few	TGTGCCAGCGGCCGACAGTCTAACTATGGCTACACCTTC	CASGRQSNYGYTF
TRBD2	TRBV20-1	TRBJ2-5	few	TGCAGTGCCCCGAGCCGAGCGGGAAATAGGGAGACCCAGTACTTC	CSAPSRAGNRETQYF
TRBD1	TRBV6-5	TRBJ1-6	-	TGTGCCAGCAGTTCCGATTTACAGGGGAATTCACCCCTCCACTTT	CASSSDLQGNSPLHF
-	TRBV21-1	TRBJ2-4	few	TGTGCCAGCACCCTAGGACAGGGGCAGTACTTC	CASTLGQGQYF
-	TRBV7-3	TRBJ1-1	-	TGTGCCAGCAGCTTAACGGGGGACGGTGAAGCTTTCTTT	CASSLTGDGEAFF
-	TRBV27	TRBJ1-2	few	TGTGCCAGCAGGGGGGGCTTTCTTGGCTACACCTTC	CASRGGFLGYTF
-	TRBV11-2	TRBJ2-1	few	TGTGCCAGCAGCTTATCGGGATGGGGGAATGCTCTTGAGCAGTTCTTC	CASSLSGWGNALEQFF
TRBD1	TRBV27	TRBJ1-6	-	TGTGCCAGCAGTTTTTTAGGGGGCGGATATAATTCACCCCTCCACTTT	CASSFLGGGYNSPLHF
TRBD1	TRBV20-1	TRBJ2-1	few	TGCAGTGCTGGGGGGACAGGGGGAAATGAGCAGTTCTTC	CSAGGTGGNEQFF
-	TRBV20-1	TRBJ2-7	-	TGCAGTGTTCCAAACCTAAGGGGCTCCTACGAGCAGTACTTC	CSVPNLRGSYEQYF
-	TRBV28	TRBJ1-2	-	TGTGCCAGCAGTCCCCCCGGACACTCTAACTATGGCTACACCTTC	CASSPPGHSNYGYTF
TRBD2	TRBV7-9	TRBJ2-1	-	TGTGCCAGCAGCTCCCACCGGAGCGGGAGTGAGATCGATGATCAGTTCTTC	CASSSHRSGSEIDDQFF
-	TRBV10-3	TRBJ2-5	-	TGTGCCATCTCCGCGGGGCAAGAGACCCAGTACTTC	CAISAGQETQYF